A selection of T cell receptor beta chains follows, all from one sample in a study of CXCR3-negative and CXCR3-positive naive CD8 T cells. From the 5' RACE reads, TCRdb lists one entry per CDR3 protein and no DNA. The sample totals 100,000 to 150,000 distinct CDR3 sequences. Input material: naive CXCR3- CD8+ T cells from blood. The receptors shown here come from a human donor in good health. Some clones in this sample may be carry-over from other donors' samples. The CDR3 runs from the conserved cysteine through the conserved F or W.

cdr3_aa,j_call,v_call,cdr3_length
CSARDQPLSFLKPSYNEQFF,TRBJ2-1,TRBV20-1,20
CSVETGQGNTGELFF,TRBJ2-2,TRBV29-1,15
CASSPSSDLREKTQYF,TRBJ2-5,TRBV14,16
CASSDTEITEAFF,TRBJ1-1,TRBV7-9,13
CASSLPDRIGANVLTF,TRBJ2-6,TRBV28,16
CSARTLGPEQFF,TRBJ2-1,TRBV20-1,12
CASSEYRSYTF,TRBJ1-2,TRBV25-1,11
CASSFGQLNYGYTF,TRBJ1-2,TRBV12-3/TRBV12-4,14
CASSPGGYQETQYF,TRBJ2-5,TRBV28,14
CASSYGTGAYEQYF,TRBJ2-7,TRBV5-5,14
CASRDKGSEYNEQFF,TRBJ2-1,TRBV5-1,15
CASSPYQGPYEQYF,TRBJ2-7,TRBV27,14
CSVVNRGEQYF,TRBJ2-7,TRBV29-1,11
CSATTGTSGINEQFF,TRBJ2-1,TRBV20-1,15
CASSVGNRGQPQHF,TRBJ1-5,TRBV9,14
CASSLAREHTGELFF,TRBJ2-2,TRBV5-1,15
CASSLARGDSSYNEQFF,TRBJ2-1,TRBV7-6,17
CASSYSYGGTEAFF,TRBJ1-1,TRBV6-2/TRBV6-3,14
CSAPTSGGAVSYNEQFF,TRBJ2-1,TRBV20-1,17
CASSQDGPTYEQYF,TRBJ2-7,TRBV4-2,14
CASSPSSGRAYEQFF,TRBJ2-1,TRBV18,15
CASSFSVEQFF,TRBJ2-1,TRBV28,11
CSARPTGTNYGYTF,TRBJ1-2,TRBV20-1,14
CASSFSERVVNEQFF,TRBJ2-1,TRBV12-3/TRBV12-4,15
CATSRARGASYEQYF,TRBJ2-7,TRBV15,15
CASSYFSPASNSPLHF,TRBJ1-6,TRBV6-5,16
CASSPGGLAGETQYF,TRBJ2-5,TRBV7-9,15
CASSEAPAYEQYF,TRBJ2-7,TRBV2,13
CASSQVRSVSPLHF,TRBJ1-6,TRBV4-3,14
CSVPPQGALETQYF,TRBJ2-5,TRBV29-1,14
CASSYVMLTGELFF,TRBJ2-2,TRBV6-5,14
CASSPRTGGLEDTQYF,TRBJ2-3,TRBV12-3/TRBV12-4,16
CASSFWYRDSNQPQHF,TRBJ1-5,TRBV28,16
CSVGRLAGGSGELFF,TRBJ2-2,TRBV29-1,15
CAASSTESYGYTF,TRBJ1-2,TRBV12-3/TRBV12-4,13
CASSYSGTGIEQYF,TRBJ2-7,TRBV6-2/TRBV6-3,14
CASSLLGAGQETQYF,TRBJ2-5,TRBV7-9,15
CATSSRDRLGPQHF,TRBJ1-5,TRBV15,14